A single sample gave rise to the 13 T cell receptor beta chains below, sequenced in a study of blood T cell repertoires in COVID-19. The data were produced by immunoSEQ multiplex PCR, yet TCRdb's version contains in-frame clones alone and is incomplete. Among around 300,000 clones listed, approximately 90% were seen once. The sample was peripheral blood. The receptor source for this set is a woman in her forties with acute or convalescent COVID-19.

The V gene is TRBV6-1, the J gene TRBJ1-5; 8 nucleotides agree with TRBD1. CDR1 and CDR2 from the germline V gene are MNHNS and SASEGT. The CDR3 spans 16 residues. V gave up 1 base and J gave up 5 bases; unmatched junction bases: 7. The CDR3 spells CASSEVQDRADQPQHF. DNA for the CDR3: TGTGCCAGCAGTGAAGTTCAGGACAGGGCCGATCAGCCCCAGCATTTT.

The V gene is TRBV4-2, the J gene TRBJ2-5, with TRBD2 matching over 10 bases. After removal of 1 base from V and 4 bases from J, the junction contained 3 bases not matched to a gene. Germline-derived CDR1 and CDR2 are LGHNA and YNFKEQ. The CDR3 totals 15 residues. Here the CDR3 reads CASSQGTSGRETQYF. The DNA for the CDR3 is TGTGCCAGCAGCCAAGGGACTAGCGGCAGAGAGACCCAGTACTTC.

The chain couples TRBV11-1 to TRBJ2-3, with 10 bases that match TRBD2. The ends lost 7 bases at V and 6 bases at J; junction bases unmatched: 4. Germline CDR1 and CDR2: SGHAT and FQDESV (reference sequence). CDR3 length equals 13 residues. CDR3 in DNA: TGTGCCAGCACCGGACTAGCGGCCGATACGCAGTATTTT. Amino acids: CASTGLAADTQYF.

This rearrangement joins TRBV10-3 to TRBJ2-2; the match to TRBD2 covers 8 bases. CDR3 size: 18 residues. Germline lookup yields CDR1 ENHRY and CDR2 SYGVKD. Trimming took 5 bases from V and 4 from J; bases not matched to a gene: 15. The CDR3 loop reads CAISNGGAYGRATGELFF. As DNA, the CDR3 is TGTGCCATCAGTAACGGGGGGGCCTACGGGAGAGCCACCGGGGAGCTGTTTTTT.

V gene TRBV2 combines with J gene TRBJ1-4; 11 bases align to TRBD1. With 3 bases clipped from V and 5 bases from J, the junction kept 8 bases outside the gene matches. Germline CDR1 is SNHLY and CDR2 is FYNNEI. The CDR3 runs 17 residues. The chain's CDR3 is CASSDRGQGGPNEKLFF. Written as DNA, the CDR3 is TGTGCCAGCAGTGATAGGGGACAGGGGGGCCCCAATGAAAAACTGTTTTTT.

Notes on this clone: Other DNA sequences in the same sample also yield this CDR3. The CDR3 DNA follows: TGTGCCAGCAGTTACTCGGCAGGGGGCTATGGCTACACCTTC. Translation: CASSYSAGGYGYTF. The rearrangement uses TRBV6-5 and TRBJ1-2; 7 positions match TRBD1. The V gene's germline CDR1 is MNHEY and CDR2 SVGAGI. The CDR3 is 14 amino acids. V lost 0 bases to trimming and J lost 4 bases; unmatched junction nucleotides: 2.

The CDR3 bases are TGCGCCAGCAGTGACCCGGGGGGGTTTATGGGGCAAACTACTGACTATGGCTACACCTTC. This sequence encodes CASSDPGGFMGQTTDYGYTF. This chain connects TRBV10-2 to TRBJ1-2, with D perhaps TRBD1 (5 bases). CDR3 size: 20 residues. CDR1 and CDR2 from the germline V gene are WSHSY and SAAADI. With 3 bases removed from V and 3 bases from J, the gap between germline ends came to 29 bases.

The chain employs TRBV3-1 (or the pseudogene TRBV3-2) and TRBJ1-2; the match to TRBD1 covers 8 bases. The V and J ends lost 8 bases and 4 bases, in that order; junction bases with no gene match: 12. There are 15 residues in the CDR3. Germline V gene sequence: CDR1 LGHDT, CDR2 YNNKEL (reference sequence). The CDR3 reads CASSRGDRSSYGYTF. CDR3 sequence (DNA): TGTGCCAGCTCCCGGGGGGACAGGTCAAGCTATGGCTACACCTTC.

This clone was counted a single time. The V gene is TRBV4-1, the J gene TRBJ1-1, with 9 bases lining up with TRBD1. The germline V gene encodes CDR1 MGHRA and CDR2 YSYEKL. The CDR3 runs 18 residues. V was clipped by 4 bases and J by 2 bases; unmatched bases: 14. The chain's CDR3 is CASSLHRDRVEINTEAFF. Here the CDR3 DNA reads TGCGCCAGCAGCCTACACCGGGACAGGGTGGAAATAAACACTGAAGCTTTCTTT.

The DNA of the CDR3 is TGTGCCACCAGTGATAGGGGGTCTAACTATGGCTACACCTTC. This sequence encodes CATSDRGSNYGYTF. The chain couples TRBV24-1 to TRBJ1-2; TRBD1 is a possible D gene (6 bases). The V end was cut by 3 bases, the J end by 0 bases, with 7 bases between. Germline lookup yields CDR1 KGHDR and CDR2 SFDVKD. The CDR3 spans 14 residues.

The table lists this clone with a count of one. The chain recombines TRBV19 with TRBJ1-1, with 9 bases matching TRBD1. The CDR3 runs to 16 residues. J was trimmed by 5 bases and V by 9 bases; bases with no gene match: 16. Germline V CDR1 and CDR2: LNHDA, SQIVND (reference sequence). The CDR3 protein is CASAFGTGSVGTEAFF. CDR3 DNA: TGTGCCAGCGCCTTTGGGACAGGGTCTGTAGGAACTGAAGCTTTCTTT.

V gene TRBV5-6 combines with J gene TRBJ1-2, with D possibly matching TRBD1 (5 bases). CDR3 size: 16 residues. Germline lookup yields CDR1 SGHDT and CDR2 YYEEEE. V shed 0 bases and J shed 4 bases, with 16 bases lying between them. CDR3 in DNA: TGTGCCAGCAGCTTGGAGACAGCATCGATCCTCTATGGCTACACCTTC. It yields the protein CASSLETASILYGYTF.

This sequence joins TRBV27 and TRBJ2-3; D not certain. CDR3 length: 17 amino acids. Germline-derived CDR1 and CDR2 are MNHEY and SMNVEV (reference sequence). The V gene lost 1 base and the J gene lost 0 bases, with 14 bases spanning the gap. The CDR3 sequence: CASSLYSTATSTDTQYF. CDR3 DNA: TGTGCCAGCAGTTTATATTCCACAGCCACTAGCACAGATACGCAGTATTTT.